This T cell receptor (beta chain) originates from a study of CD8 T cells in ankylosing spondylitis. Whole-study findings and limits: Within ankylosing spondylitis blood, a TCR beta motif made up of seven or eight highly homologous variants appeared to be characteristic.

A few counts support this clonotype. The antigen is undetermined. Library preparation for TCR beta used quantitative 5'-RACE with molecular barcodes. TCRdb used MiXCR to reprocess the 5' RACE reads, holding one entry per CDR3 protein. The sample has 750,000 to 850,000 distinct CDR3 sequences, about 11% seen once; the top ten hold 0.51%. Germline assignment: CDR1 KGHDR and CDR2 SFDVKD. CDR3 size: 16 residues. The V end lost 3 bases, the J end lost 9 bases, and 20 bases lay between the germline ends. The TCR was taken from a male donor with ankylosing spondylitis. The sequenced material came from blood, either unsorted or a sorted T cell fraction (not recorded which). The rearrangement joins TRBV24-1 to TRBJ2-1, with a possible D match to TRBD2 (6 bases). The CDR3 DNA is TGTGCCACCAGTGATCCGCGGGGTAGCGGACTCGGTGAGCAGTTCTTC. The encoded protein is CATSDPRGSGLGEQFF.